This section outlines one T cell receptor (beta chain) sequence together with its context. The antigen remains undetermined. This record comes from a study of OX40 agonist ivuxolimab in advanced cancers. Turning to the study itself: An anti-OX40 (CD134) antibody with agonistic activity, ivuxolimab, was administered to patients. Those treated in dose escalation had hepatocellular carcinoma, melanoma, renal cell cancer or head and neck cancer. Each patient was given ivuxolimab into a vein every 2 weeks, at 0.01 to 10 mg/kg.

Broader study findings: On average, a greater number of expanded clones characterised CD8+ T cells relative to CD4+.

This table comes from immunoSEQ multiplex PCR, and its TCRdb copy is limited to in-frame clones, with some not included. The table includes about 66,000 clones, approximately 86% detected once. The sample in question was CD4+ or CD8+ T cells sorted from blood, obtained in a trial of the OX40 agonist ivuxolimab. The TCR was taken from an adult with an advanced solid tumor such as melanoma, head and neck, liver or kidney cancer.

The CDR3 spells CAWSVRREQFF. For the CDR3, the DNA is TGTGCCTGGAGTGTTCGGAGGGAGCAGTTCTTC. The rearrangement joins TRBV30 to TRBJ2-1, with a weak D call TRBD2 (5 bases). Germline loops: CDR1 GTSNPN, CDR2 SVGIG (reference sequence). CDR3 length: 11 residues. Trimming cost V 0 bases and J 10 bases, with 7 bases left between them.